The following is a TCR beta chain sequence with its context. The data derive from a study of blood T cell repertoires in COVID-19. Trimming stripped 5 bases from V and 1 base from J, with 11 bases between. CDR1 is SQVTM and CDR2 is ANQGSEA in the germline V gene. This CDR3 comprises 13 residues. Here immunoSEQ multiplex PCR was the method, and the copy in TCRdb shows in-frame clones only, minus some. This sample has approximately 200,000 clones, with 85% to 90% found just once. This receptor was taken from a man aged 25 to 40 who had recovered from COVID-19. This sequence joins TRBV29-1 and TRBJ1-1, with a tentative D call TRBD1 (5 bases). Specimen: PBMCs or T cells enriched from blood (not recorded which). The CDR3 region is CSVLDNTNTEAFF. The DNA for the CDR3 is TGCAGCGTTTTGGACAACACGAACACTGAAGCTTTCTTT.